The 29 T cell receptor beta chains below come from one sample, sequenced in a study of blood T cell repertoires in COVID-19. Libraries were prepared by immunoSEQ multiplex PCR; TCRdb keeps only in-frame clonotypes and omits some of them. There are approximately 140,000 clones in the sample; around four fifths occur only once, and roughly 2.2% lies in the top ten. Input material: peripheral blood. The receptors come from a man between 65 and 85 years old with acute or convalescent COVID-19.

The genes are TRBV7-9 and TRBJ2-3; TRBD2 agrees at 10 bases. There are 16 residues in the CDR3. Per germline, CDR1 SEHNR and CDR2 FQNEAQ (reference sequence). Trimming took 8 bases from V and 3 from J; bases not matched to a gene: 11. CDR3 loop: CASSSYTSGNTDTQYF. The CDR3 nucleotides read TGTGCCAGCTCTAGTTATACTAGCGGGAATACAGATACGCAGTATTTT.

This sequence joins TRBV7-9 and TRBJ1-6, with 8 bases identical to TRBD1. This CDR3 contains 15 residues. The V and J ends lost 2 bases and 10 bases, in that order; junction bases with no gene match: 7. Germline loops: CDR1 SEHNR, CDR2 FQNEAQ (reference sequence). The CDR3, as DNA: TGTGCCAGCAGCTTACGGGGACAGGCTGAATCACCCCTCCACTTT. Its protein product is CASSLRGQAESPLHF. Full variable domain (outside the CDR3, taken from reference TRBV7-9 and TRBJ1-6): DTGVSQNPRHKITKRGQNVTFRCDPISEHNRLYWYRQTLGQGPEFLTYFQNEAQLEKSRLLSDRFSAERPKGSFSTLEIQRTEQGDSAMYLCASSLRGQAESPLHFGNGTRLTVT.

The chain links TRBV27 to TRBJ2-7; no reliable D call. Trimming stripped 8 bases from V and 4 bases from J, with 15 bases between. This CDR3 is built from 13 residues. The germline CDR1 and CDR2 sequences are MNHEY and SMNVEV (reference sequence). The CDR3 loop is CASRYSGGYEQYF. CDR3 in DNA: TGTGCCAGCCGATATAGTGGCGGTTACGAGCAGTACTTC.

The genes are TRBV18 and TRBJ2-5; tentatively, D is TRBD1 (5 bases). The CDR3 is made up of 12 amino acids. V was shortened by 6 bases and J by 4 bases, with 9 bases between the two germline ends. In germline, CDR1 is KGHSH, CDR2 LQKENI. The CDR3 loop is CASSQGGETQYF. In nucleotides, the CDR3 is TGTGCCAGCTCTCAGGGTGGAGAGACCCAGTACTTC. The variable domain in full, with the rest retrieved from reference TRBV18 and TRBJ2-5, is NAGVMQNPRHLVRRRGQEARLRCSPMKGHSHVYWYRQLPEEGLKFMVYLQKENIIDESGMPKERFSAEFPKEGPSILRIQQVVRGDSAAYFCASSQGGETQYFGPGTRLLVL.

The CDR3 region is CASSWTGGGNTEAFF. CDR3 nucleotide sequence: TGTGCCAGCAGTTGGACAGGGGGCGGAAACACTGAAGCTTTCTTT. V is TRBV6-5 and J is TRBJ1-1, with 11 bases matching TRBD1. There are 15 residues in the CDR3. Trimming took 4 bases from V and 2 from J; bases not matched to a gene: 3. Germline loops: CDR1 MNHEY, CDR2 SVGAGI.

This clone was recorded only once. V usage is TRBV6-5 and J usage is TRBJ1-5; possible D gene TRBD1, 5 bases. Between the trimmed V and J ends, which lost 4 bases and 3 bases, there was a span of 10 bases. The CDR3 contains 14 residues. Germline V gene data show CDR1 as MNHEY and CDR2 as SVGAGI. CDR3 in amino acids: CASSFPGANQPQHF. CDR3 DNA sequence: TGTGCCAGCAGTTTCCCTGGGGCCAATCAGCCCCAGCATTTT.

The CDR3 spells CASSGGTGAVGSYNEQFF. As DNA, the CDR3 is TGTGCCAGCAGCGGGGGGACAGGGGCCGTGGGTTCCTACAATGAGCAGTTCTTC. The genes are TRBV5-6 and TRBJ2-1; 10 bases map to TRBD1. The CDR3 is 18 amino acids. Germline V gene data show CDR1 as SGHDT and CDR2 as YYEEEE. The V gene end was trimmed by 4 bases and the J gene end by 1 base; junction bases not matched to a gene: 11.

The V and J genes are TRBV11-2 and TRBJ2-7; 10 bases fit TRBD1. The CDR3 is made up of 13 amino acids. The germline V gene has CDR1 SGHAT and CDR2 FQNNGV. V shed 4 bases, J shed 7 bases, and the junction held 4 bases outside the gene matches. The CDR3 DNA reads as TGTGCCAGCAGCTGGGACAGGGGATGGGAGCAGTACTTC. Its protein is CASSWDRGWEQYF.

V and J are TRBV28 and TRBJ1-1; D unresolved. This CDR3 comprises 12 residues. Germline V lookup: CDR1 MDHEN, CDR2 SYDVKM. V dropped 6 bases and J dropped 6 bases, with 11 bases sitting between them. CDR3 protein: CASSQNSPEAFF. The CDR3, as DNA: TGTGCCAGCAGCCAGAATAGCCCTGAAGCTTTCTTT.

This chain connects TRBV11-2 to TRBJ2-6, with D perhaps matching TRBD2 (6 bases). Germline CDR1 and CDR2: SGHAT and FQNNGV. This CDR3 has 18 amino acids. Trimming pared 5 bases from V and 4 bases from J, leaving 21 bases between. This CDR3 reads CASSRMGRGGGGANVLTF. The DNA of the CDR3 is TGTGCCAGCAGCCGGATGGGACGGGGAGGAGGAGGGGCCAACGTCCTGACTTTC.

The chain has TRBV6-5 and TRBJ1-1; unclear D gene. The CDR3 spans 15 residues. The germline V gene encodes CDR1 MNHEY and CDR2 SVGAGI. Trimming left V 2 bases short and J 0 bases short, with 10 bases between. The DNA for the CDR3 is TGTGCCAGCAGTTACGAAGGCAGGTTGAACACTGAAGCTTTCTTT. Translating it yields CASSYEGRLNTEAFF.

The chain combines TRBV6-6 with TRBJ2-7; perhaps TRBD2 as D (6 bases). Germline values: CDR1 MNHNY, CDR2 SVGAGI (reference sequence). V shed 6 bases and J shed 6 bases, with 15 bases lying between them. The CDR3 is made up of 13 amino acids. The CDR3 DNA is TGTGCCAGCAGCCAAGGGACGGAGGGCGAGCAGTACTTC. Translating it yields CASSQGTEGEQYF.

The chain has TRBV11-1 and TRBJ2-2, with D maybe TRBD1 (5 bases). Germline V gene data show CDR1 as SGHAT and CDR2 as FQDESV (reference sequence). This CDR3 comprises 15 residues. The V and J ends lost 2 bases and 3 bases respectively, with 10 bases between them. The CDR3: CASSLQDTHTGELFF. Written as DNA, the CDR3 is TGTGCCAGCAGCTTACAGGACACCCACACCGGGGAGCTGTTTTTT. Supplemented by reference TRBV11-1 and TRBJ2-2, the full variable domain reads EAEVAQSPRYKITEKSQAVAFWCDPISGHATLYWYRQILGQGPELLVQFQDESVVDDSQLPKDRFSAERLKGVDSTLKIQPAELGDSAMYLCASSLQDTHTGELFFGEGSRLTVL.

The rearrangement links TRBV7-9 to TRBJ2-5; 11 bases are shared with TRBD1. Per the germline V gene, CDR1 is SEHNR and CDR2 is FQNEAQ (reference sequence). The CDR3 is 15 residues long. Losses at the gene ends were 5 bases for V and 3 bases for J; bases not matched to a gene: 5. CDR3 region: CASSIGTGGKETQYF. In nucleotides, the CDR3 is TGTGCCAGCAGCATCGGGACAGGGGGGAAAGAGACCCAGTACTTC.

This chain uses TRBV10-3 with TRBJ1-4, with 9 bases matching TRBD1. The CDR3 has 17 residues. V was pared by 3 bases and J by 6 bases, with 11 bases of the junction left unmatched. In germline, CDR1 is ENHRY, CDR2 SYGVKD. The chain's CDR3 is CAISEKAGTGSDEKLFF. CDR3 DNA: TGTGCCATCAGTGAAAAGGCGGGGACAGGGAGCGATGAAAAACTGTTTTTT.

The V gene is TRBV5-1, the J gene TRBJ2-1; 11 bases agree with TRBD2. CDR1 and CDR2 (germline): SGHRS, YFSETQ. The CDR3 runs 14 residues. V lost 6 bases to trimming and J lost 6 bases; unmatched junction nucleotides: 5. The CDR3 nucleotides are TGCGCCAGCACCCGTAGCGGGGGGGCCAATGAGCAGTTCTTC. Translating gives CASTRSGGANEQFF.

The chain links TRBV9 to TRBJ2-7; D ambiguous. V lost 1 base to trimming and J lost 5 bases, with 10 bases between them. CDR1 and CDR2 from the germline V gene are SGDLS and YYNGEE. The CDR3 runs 13 residues. DNA for the CDR3: TGTGCCAGCAGCGTAACAGTCGGCGACGAGCAGTACTTC. Residues: CASSVTVGDEQYF.

Only a few counts were recorded for this clone. The chain couples TRBV11-3 to TRBJ2-5; 8 bases line up with TRBD2. This CDR3 spans 15 amino acids. With V trimmed by 5 bases and J by 5 bases, 10 bases remained unmatched. The germline CDR1 and CDR2 sequences are SGHNT and YENEEA. DNA of the CDR3: TGTGCCAGCAGCCGGGGGGGACAAAAAGGGGAGACCCAGTACTTC. Its translation: CASSRGGQKGETQYF. The whole variable domain, filled in from reference TRBV11-3 and TRBJ2-5, reads EAGVVQSPRYKIIEKKQPVAFWCNPISGHNTLYWYLQNLGQGPELLIRYENEEAVDDSQLPKDRFSAERLKGVDSTLKIQPAELGDSAVYLCASSRGGQKGETQYFGPGTRLLVL.

V is TRBV5-8 and J is TRBJ1-4, with 7 bases lining up with TRBD1. This CDR3 is 17 amino acids long. Germline values: CDR1 SGHTS, CDR2 YDEGEE. Trimming cost V 1 base and J 6 bases; bases outside gene matches: 12. For the CDR3, the DNA is TGTGCCAGCAGCTTGAAGTACAGGGGTCGTAGAGATGAAAAACTGTTTTTT. Amino acid sequence: CASSLKYRGRRDEKLFF.

The chain uses TRBV3-1 (or the pseudogene TRBV3-2) and TRBJ2-1; the D gene is possibly TRBD2 (5 bases). Trimming left V 3 bases short and J 2 bases short, with 17 bases between. Germline assignment: CDR1 LGHDT and CDR2 YNNKEL (reference sequence). This CDR3 region has 17 residues. The CDR3 here is CASSQGTAAATYNEQFF. The CDR3 nucleotides read TGTGCCAGCAGCCAGGGTACAGCGGCTGCGACCTACAATGAGCAGTTCTTC.

The chain uses TRBV6-5 and TRBJ2-1; D is possibly TRBD2 (6 bases). The germline CDR1 and CDR2 sequences are MNHEY and SVGAGI. Trimming removed 8 bases from V and 8 bases from J, with 16 bases in between. The CDR3 consists of 13 residues. CDR3 loop: CASRAGRGHEQFF. DNA for the CDR3: TGTGCCAGCCGCGCGGGACGAGGCCATGAGCAGTTCTTC.

The chain links TRBV5-1 to TRBJ1-1; 12 nucleotides align to TRBD1. Trimming cost V 1 base and J 6 bases; bases outside gene matches: 16. Germline assignment: CDR1 SGHRS and CDR2 YFSETQ. CDR3 length: 19 residues. The DNA for the CDR3 is TGCGCCAGCAGCTTGTCTTACCGGGACAGGGGGCTTACTAACGCTGAAGCTTTCTTT. As protein: CASSLSYRDRGLTNAEAFF.

This clone was counted once. V is TRBV9 and J is TRBJ1-1; D ambiguous. Germline V CDR1 and CDR2: SGDLS, YYNGEE. CDR3 length: 14 amino acids. V lost 1 base and J lost 6, with 13 bases in between. The CDR3 region has the DNA TGTGCCAGCAGCGTAAACTCCTGGAGGGCTGAAGCTTTCTTT. It is translated as CASSVNSWRAEAFF. The whole variable domain, filled in from reference TRBV9 and TRBJ1-1, reads DSGVTQTPKHLITATGQRVTLRCSPRSGDLSVYWYQQSLDQGLQFLIQYYNGEERAKGNILERFSAQQFPDLHSELNLSSLELGDSALYFCASSVNSWRAEAFFGQGTRLTVV.

This rearrangement joins TRBV30 to TRBJ2-5, with 7 bases lining up with TRBD1. The CDR3 has 14 amino acids. Germline assignment: CDR1 GTSNPN and CDR2 SVGIG (reference sequence). The J segment lost 1 base and the V segment lost 1 base, leaving 3 bases of the junction unmatched. The CDR3 DNA follows: TGTGCCTGGAGTGCCGGGACAGCCCAAGAGACCCAGTACTTC. It translates to CAWSAGTAQETQYF. The whole variable domain, filled in from reference TRBV30 and TRBJ2-5, reads SQTIHQWPATLVQPVGSPLSLECTVEGTSNPNLYWYRQAAGRGLQLLFYSVGIGQISSEVPQNLSASRPQDRQFILSSKKLLLSDSGFYLCAWSAGTAQETQYFGPGTRLLVL.

This clone has only one observation. Its ends do not fully match the called genes, so a read error is possible. The V call is TRBV7-7, the J call TRBJ2-7; 10 bases are shared with TRBD1. Germline-derived CDR1 and CDR2 are SSHAT and FNYEAQ (reference sequence). This CDR3 comprises 14 residues. As DNA, the CDR3 is TGTGCTAGCAGCTTAGACAGGGGGCAGAACGAGCAGTACTTC. It specifies CASSLDRGQNEQYF.

Note on this clone: Other nucleotide sequences in the sample specify the same CDR3. V and J are TRBV30 and TRBJ1-2; D is perhaps TRBD1 (6 bases). The germline V gene encodes CDR1 GTSNPN and CDR2 SVGIG (reference sequence). The germline V and J ends were trimmed by 0 bases and 6 bases, with 11 bases remaining between them. The CDR3 runs to 13 residues. The CDR3 bases are TGTGCCTGGAGTGTACAGGGACTAGATGGCTACACCTTC. It is translated as CAWSVQGLDGYTF.

The J gene is TRBJ2-1, the V gene TRBV14, with 9 bases lining up with TRBD1. Germline values: CDR1 SGHDN, CDR2 FVKESK. Trimming at V came to 4 bases and at J to 0 bases, leaving 4 bases not matched to a gene. The CDR3 length is 16 residues. The CDR3 bases are TGTGCCAGCAGCCTCACAGGGGGCCCCTCCTACAATGAGCAGTTCTTC. It encodes CASSLTGGPSYNEQFF.

This clone was seen just once. The V gene is TRBV12-3 or TRBV12-4, the J gene TRBJ1-2; TRBD1 might be the D (5 bases). This CDR3 region has 12 residues. Between the trimmed V and J ends, which lost 8 bases and 8 bases, there was a span of 15 bases. The CDR3 is CASAQDVEGYTF. Here the CDR3 DNA reads TGTGCCAGCGCACAGGACGTGGAGGGCTACACCTTC.

The V gene is TRBV7-5, the J gene TRBJ2-7; the table's D call, TRBD2, has no DNA check behind it. TRBV7-5 is annotated as a pseudogene. The CDR3 runs to 16 residues. The CDR3 DNA reads TGTGCCAGAAGCTCAGGGACTAGCGGAAGAACCTACGAGCAGTACTTC. It is translated as CARSSGTSGRTYEQYF.